These 32 T cell receptor beta chains came from one sample sequenced in a study of blood T cell repertoires in COVID-19. Assay used: immunoSEQ multiplex PCR; TCRdb lists only in-frame clones, some missing. The top ten hold over 7.5% of the sample, which has 200,000 to 300,000 clones, about 89% seen once. The specimen was peripheral blood. The receptors were gathered from a man in his forties who had recovered from COVID-19.

This chain uses TRBV21-1 with TRBJ2-7; TRBD1, the table's D call, was not compared with the DNA. TRBV21-1 is assigned pseudogene status. CDR3 length equals 16 residues. The CDR3 loop reads CASSKRAGQGSYEQYF. The CDR3 DNA sequence: TGTGCCAGCAGCAAAAGAGCCGGACAGGGATCCTACGAGCAGTACTTC.

This chain connects TRBV4-2 to TRBJ2-2; possible D gene TRBD1, 7 bases. CDR1 and CDR2 from the germline V gene are LGHNA and YNFKEQ. The CDR3 runs 14 residues. The V end was cut by 5 bases, the J end by 8 bases, with 15 bases between. CDR3 region: CASSSPGGRGELFF. CDR3 coding DNA: TGTGCCAGCAGCTCGCCAGGGGGGCGGGGGGAGCTGTTTTTT.

The V gene is TRBV7-9, the J gene TRBJ2-3; TRBD2 aligns across 8 bases. Per germline, CDR1 SEHNR and CDR2 FQNEAQ (reference sequence). The CDR3 has 16 amino acids. Trimming took 5 bases from V and 6 from J; bases not matched to a gene: 13. CDR3 amino acids: CASSPTPGTRRDTQYF. Written as DNA, the CDR3 is TGTGCCAGCAGCCCAACCCCCGGGACTAGAAGGGATACGCAGTATTTT.

The rearrangement links TRBV11-2 to TRBJ1-2; D gene uncertain. Trimming removed 1 base from V and 4 bases from J, with 13 bases in between. CDR3 length: 15 amino acids. Germline values: CDR1 SGHAT, CDR2 FQNNGV. The CDR3 loop reads CASSLGFAETYGYTF. The CDR3 DNA sequence: TGTGCCAGCAGCTTAGGGTTTGCGGAGACCTATGGCTACACCTTC. The full variable domain, in which reference TRBV11-2 and TRBJ1-2 provide the parts outside the CDR3, is EAGVAQSPRYKIIEKRQSVAFWCNPISGHATLYWYQQILGQGPKLLIQFQNNGVVDDSQLPKDRFSAERLKGVDSTLKIQPAKLEDSAVYLCASSLGFAETYGYTFGSGTRLTVV.

This clone was seen only once. The chain joins TRBV4-3 to TRBJ2-7; possibly TRBD1 for D (8 bases). V gave up 1 base and J gave up 0 bases, with 16 bases separating them. The germline V gene has CDR1 LGHNA and CDR2 YSLEER. The length of the CDR3 is 17 residues. The CDR3 nucleotides read TGCGCCAGCAGCCAAGGGGTGAACAGGGGGGGCTCCTACGAGCAGTACTTC. Translation gives CASSQGVNRGGSYEQYF.

This clone has only one observation. The chain is built from TRBV4-3 and TRBJ2-7; the D gene is possibly TRBD2 (5 bases). The CDR3 runs 13 residues. With 0 bases removed from V and 5 bases from J, the gap between germline ends came to 8 bases. Germline V gives CDR1 LGHNA, CDR2 YSLEER. CDR3 protein: CASSQDWGDEQYF. The CDR3 nucleotides are TGCGCCAGCAGCCAAGATTGGGGAGACGAGCAGTACTTC.

The V call is TRBV6-5, the J call TRBJ2-7; D perhaps matches TRBD1 (5 bases). The germline V and J ends were trimmed by 3 bases and 4 bases, with 19 bases remaining between them. This CDR3 has 16 amino acids. CDR1 is MNHEY, CDR2 SVGAGI, per germline. CDR3 DNA: TGTGCCAGCAGTTATACATTGAAAAGCAGGGTTTACGAGCAGTACTTC. Protein product: CASSYTLKSRVYEQYF.

The chain joins TRBV6-5 to TRBJ1-1; TRBD1 might be the D (5 bases). CDR1 and CDR2 from the germline V gene are MNHEY and SVGAGI. The V and J ends lost 5 bases and 3 bases respectively, with 16 bases between them. The CDR3 is 15 residues long. The CDR3 region is CASSPSWQGDTEAFF. CDR3 in DNA: TGTGCCAGCAGTCCCTCTTGGCAGGGCGACACTGAAGCTTTCTTT.

The CDR3 DNA is TGTGCCACCAGCACCGGACAGGGTGGAAGCGGCTATGGCTACACCTTC. Its translation: CATSTGQGGSGYGYTF. The chain combines TRBV15 with TRBJ1-2; 8 nucleotides align to TRBD1. J lost 4 bases, V lost 4 bases, and 11 bases had no gene match. The CDR3 is made up of 16 amino acids. CDR1 and CDR2 (germline): LNHNV, YYDKDF (reference sequence). Full variable domain (rest looked up from reference TRBV15 and TRBJ1-2): DAMVIQNPRYQVTQFGKPVTLSCSQTLNHNVMYWYQQKSSQAPKLLFHYYDKDFNNEADTPDNFQSRRPNTSFCFLDIRSPGLGDTAMYLCATSTGQGGSGYGYTFGSGTRLTVV.

The rearrangement links TRBV6-4 to TRBJ2-3; perhaps TRBD2 as D (5 bases). The V end was cut by 6 bases, the J end by 3 bases, with 13 bases between. This CDR3 spans 14 amino acids. The germline gives CDR1 MRHNA, CDR2 SNTAGT. CDR3 sequence reads: CASSGTGGTDTQYF. The CDR3 coding sequence is TGTGCCAGCAGCGGAACGGGCGGGACAGATACGCAGTATTTT.

The chain is built from TRBV14 and TRBJ2-1; the D gene is possibly TRBD2 (5 bases). V lost 4 bases, J lost 4 bases, and 14 bases lay in between. Per germline, CDR1 SGHDN and CDR2 FVKESK. There are 15 residues in the CDR3. In nucleotides, the CDR3 is TGTGCCAGCAGCCTCCTAGCCTCCCCTTACAATGAGCAGTTCTTC. Translated: CASSLLASPYNEQFF.

V gene TRBV7-9 combines with J gene TRBJ2-5; D not certain. Germline CDR1 is SEHNR and CDR2 is FQNEAQ (reference sequence). The germline V and J ends were trimmed by 2 bases and 5 bases, with 6 bases remaining between them. The CDR3 totals 12 residues. The CDR3 DNA reads TGTGCCAGCAGCTTACTGGAGGAGACCCAGTACTTC. Translation: CASSLLEETQYF.

The chain has TRBV6-5 and TRBJ1-1, with D perhaps TRBD1 (6 bases). The germline CDR1 and CDR2 sequences are MNHEY and SVGAGI. The CDR3 is made up of 14 amino acids. V lost 5 bases and J lost 2, with 12 bases in between. The CDR3 loop reads CASSRGGPNTEAFF. The CDR3 DNA sequence: TGTGCCAGCAGTCGGGGGGGCCCAAACACTGAAGCTTTCTTT.

The chain combines TRBV6-2 or TRBV6-3 with TRBJ2-7; TRBD2 aligns across 10 bases. Germline CDR1 is MNHEY and CDR2 is SVGEGT. V gave up 5 bases and J gave up 8 bases; unmatched junction bases: 12. The CDR3 loop spans 15 amino acids. CDR3 sequence reads: CASSTPSGGAHKQYF. The CDR3 DNA is TGTGCCAGCAGTACCCCGAGCGGGGGGGCTCATAAGCAGTACTTC.

The chain has TRBV15 and TRBJ1-1; D remains ambiguous. From germline, CDR1 is LNHNV and CDR2 YYDKDF (reference sequence). This CDR3 is 12 amino acids long. Trimming removed 1 base from V and 12 bases from J, with 12 bases in between. The CDR3 nucleotides read TGTGCCACCAGCAGAGGTACGGGATGGTCTTTCTTT. Residues: CATSRGTGWSFF.

This sequence joins TRBV19 and TRBJ1-5; D may be TRBD1 (6 bases). The CDR3 totals 16 residues. Germline values: CDR1 LNHDA, CDR2 SQIVND (reference sequence). V gave up 2 bases and J gave up 7 bases, with 18 bases separating them. CDR3 sequence (DNA): TGTGCCAGTAGTATAAGGGGGGGAGTGGGCGAGCAGCCCCAGCATTTT. Translating it yields CASSIRGGVGEQPQHF. Drawing the rest from reference TRBV19 and TRBJ1-5, the complete variable domain is DGGITQSPKYLFRKEGQNVTLSCEQNLNHDAMYWYRQDPGQGLRLIYYSQIVNDFQKGDIAEGYSVSREKKESFPLTVTSAQKNPTAFYLCASSIRGGVGEQPQHFGDGTRLSIL.

In DNA form, the CDR3 reads TGTGCCAGCAGCACACTTGGCGGGGGGGATACGCAGTATTTT. Residues: CASSTLGGGDTQYF. The rearrangement links TRBV7-2 to TRBJ2-3; 8 bases are shared with TRBD2. Per the germline V gene, CDR1 is SGHTA and CDR2 is FQGNSA. CDR3 size: 14 residues. V lost 5 bases to trimming and J lost 6 bases; unmatched junction nucleotides: 7.

The table lists this clone with a count of one. The J gene is TRBJ1-4, the V gene TRBV7-7; 7 nucleotides align to TRBD1. Germline loops: CDR1 SSHAT, CDR2 FNYEAQ (reference sequence). This CDR3 region has 17 residues. V gave up 5 bases and J gave up 0 bases; unmatched junction bases: 9. Here the CDR3 DNA reads TGTGCCAGCAGCCTGGGACAGTTTACGCCAACTAATGAAAAACTGTTTTTT. This encodes CASSLGQFTPTNEKLFF.

CDR3 protein: CASNFNSGVDNEQFF. In nucleotides, the CDR3 is TGTGCCAGCAATTTTAATAGCGGGGTAGACAATGAGCAGTTCTTC. The genes are TRBV9 and TRBJ2-1, with 8 bases lining up with TRBD2. V shed 6 bases, J shed 5 bases, and the junction held 10 bases outside the gene matches. Germline V gene sequence: CDR1 SGDLS, CDR2 YYNGEE. This CDR3 contains 15 residues.

This clone was seen once. V is TRBV5-1 and J is TRBJ2-7; 9 bases match TRBD2. The ends lost 5 bases at V and 2 bases at J; junction bases unmatched: 8. This CDR3 has 15 residues. Germline V gives CDR1 SGHRS, CDR2 YFSETQ. CDR3 bases: TGCGCCAGCAGACCCCCCTCTAGCGGGGCCTACGAGCAGTACTTC. Translation: CASRPPSSGAYEQYF.

The count of this clone is one. This sequence joins TRBV25-1 and TRBJ1-2, with 7 bases identical to TRBD1. After removal of 10 bases from V and 8 bases from J, the junction contained 7 bases not matched to a gene. Germline CDR1 reads MGHDK; CDR2 reads SYGVNS. The CDR3 is made up of 11 amino acids. CDR3: CATRQGAGYTF. CDR3 DNA: TGTGCCACCCGACAGGGAGCGGGCTACACCTTC.

The chain couples TRBV9 to TRBJ1-4, with a possible D match to TRBD1 (5 bases). From germline, CDR1 is SGDLS and CDR2 YYNGEE. With 0 bases removed from V and 5 bases from J, the gap between germline ends came to 8 bases. CDR3 length: 14 residues. The chain's CDR3 is CASSVEQANEKLFF. The CDR3 DNA is TGTGCCAGCAGCGTAGAACAGGCGAATGAAAAACTGTTTTTT.

The CDR3 nucleotides read TGTGCCAGCTCTCTTGAGGGTCCCGGGGAGCTGTTTTTT. Amino acid sequence: CASSLEGPGELFF. The chain is built from TRBV18 and TRBJ2-2; possible D gene TRBD2, 5 bases. The CDR3 sequence is 13 residues long. Trimming removed 6 bases at V and 6 bases at J, with 11 bases between. CDR1 and CDR2 (germline): KGHSH, LQKENI.

The chain links TRBV20-1 to TRBJ1-5; D possibly corresponds to TRBD1 (5 bases). There are 11 residues in the CDR3. Looked up from germline, CDR1 is DFQATT and CDR2 is SNEGSKA (reference sequence). V shed 7 bases and J shed 5 bases, with 9 bases lying between them. The CDR3 bases are TGCAGTGGGGGCCGGGATCAGCCCCAGCATTTT. Translating it yields CSGGRDQPQHF.

The V and J genes are TRBV5-1 and TRBJ1-2, with a possible D match to TRBD1 (5 bases). The germline V and J ends were trimmed by 3 bases and 3 bases, with 12 bases remaining between them. CDR1 and CDR2 from the germline V gene are SGHRS and YFSETQ. This CDR3 is 14 amino acids long. The CDR3 region has the DNA TGCGCCAGCAGCTCCTTCACGGGGGACTATGGCTACACCTTC. Translation gives CASSSFTGDYGYTF.

This clone was seen only a few times. This chain connects TRBV13 to TRBJ1-3, with D unclear. Germline V gives CDR1 PRHDT, CDR2 FYEKMQ (reference sequence). The CDR3 has 12 amino acids. The V end was cut by 5 bases, the J end by 4 bases, with 6 bases between. Written as DNA, the CDR3 is TGTGCCAGCAGCGCGCGAGGAAACACCATATATTTT. Translating gives CASSARGNTIYF.

This clone occurred many times. V is TRBV6-2 or TRBV6-3 and J is TRBJ1-1; TRBD1 aligns across 7 bases. V dropped 4 bases and J dropped 0; count of bases not matched to a gene: 8. The CDR3 is 16 residues long. The germline CDR1 and CDR2 sequences are MNHEY and SVGEGT. The CDR3 here is CASSWLTGDLNTEAFF. As DNA, the CDR3 is TGTGCCAGCAGTTGGCTTACAGGGGACTTGAACACTGAAGCTTTCTTT.

The J gene is TRBJ1-2, the V gene TRBV6-5; no definite D call. V shed 6 bases and J shed 8 bases, with 22 bases lying between them. CDR1 is MNHEY and CDR2 is SVGAGI in the germline V gene. There are 15 residues in the CDR3. The DNA of the CDR3 is TGTGCCAGCAGCCGCCGCATGACACTCCTCGGAGGCTACACCTTC. Its translation: CASSRRMTLLGGYTF.

V and J are TRBV5-6 and TRBJ1-2; the D gene is possibly TRBD1 (6 bases). The CDR3 spans 14 residues. V gave up 4 bases and J gave up 6 bases, with 16 bases separating them. Germline V CDR1 and CDR2: SGHDT, YYEEEE. Written as DNA, the CDR3 is TGTGCCAGCAGCCTCAAATGGGGGCGCGATGGCTACACCTTC. Protein sequence: CASSLKWGRDGYTF.

This sequence joins TRBV7-8 and TRBJ2-3, with TRBD2 identical over 7 bases. CDR3 length: 14 amino acids. The germline gives CDR1 SGHVS, CDR2 FQNEAQ. The ends lost 6 bases at V and 3 bases at J; junction bases unmatched: 6. CDR3 DNA sequence: TGTGCCAGCAGAGCGGGATATGGGACAGATACGCAGTATTTT. Protein product: CASRAGYGTDTQYF.

This clone was observed a handful of times. The chain employs TRBV5-1 and TRBJ2-7, with TRBD1 as a possible D gene (6 bases). The V end was cut by 7 bases, the J end by 3 bases, with 17 bases between. CDR3 size: 14 residues. Germline V lookup: CDR1 SGHRS, CDR2 YFSETQ. As DNA, the CDR3 is TGCGCCAGCGGCTCCGGACAGACCCACTACGAGCAGTACTTC. Its protein is CASGSGQTHYEQYF.

CDR3 region: CASSYSGASPLHF. The CDR3 nucleotides are TGTGCCAGCAGTTACTCAGGGGCTTCACCCCTCCACTTT. V gene TRBV6-5 combines with J gene TRBJ1-6; a weak D match, TRBD1 (5 bases). Trimming cost V 0 bases and J 9 bases, with 6 bases left between them. Germline assignment: CDR1 MNHEY and CDR2 SVGAGI. This CDR3 region has 13 residues.